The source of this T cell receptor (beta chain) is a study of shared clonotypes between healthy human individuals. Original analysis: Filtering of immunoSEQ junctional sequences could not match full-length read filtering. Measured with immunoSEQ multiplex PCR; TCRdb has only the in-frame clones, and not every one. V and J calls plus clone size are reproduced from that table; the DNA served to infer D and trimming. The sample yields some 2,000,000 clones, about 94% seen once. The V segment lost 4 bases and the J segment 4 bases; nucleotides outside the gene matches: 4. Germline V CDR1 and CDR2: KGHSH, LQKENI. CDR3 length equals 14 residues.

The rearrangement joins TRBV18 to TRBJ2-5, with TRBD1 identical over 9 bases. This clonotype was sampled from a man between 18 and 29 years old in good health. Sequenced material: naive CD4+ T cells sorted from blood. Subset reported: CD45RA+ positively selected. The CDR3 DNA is TGTGCCAGCTCACAGGACAGGGGAAGAGAGACCCAGTACTTC. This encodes CASSQDRGRETQYF.